This is a list of T cell receptor beta chains from one sample in a study of preoperative IRX-2 immunotherapy in early breast cancer. TCRdb keeps only in-frame clones here, not all; method: immunoSEQ multiplex PCR. The repertoire holds fewer than 40,000 clones, with roughly nine tenths as singletons. Source: tumor tissue, taken after IRX-2 immunotherapy. Receptors originate from a human donor with breast cancer. Both conserved end residues are part of each CDR3. Each record gives: V gene, J gene, D gene, CDR3 protein. A D gene is named only where the DNA matches it firmly.

V gene: TRBV11-3
J gene: TRBJ1-2
D gene: NA
CDR3 protein: CASSWIRGDYGYTF

V gene: TRBV28
J gene: TRBJ2-1
D gene: TRBD2
CDR3 protein: CASRLGLAGVGEQFF

V gene: TRBV11-3
J gene: TRBJ2-7
D gene: TRBD2
CDR3 protein: CASSAGGRESAEQYF

V gene: TRBV18
J gene: TRBJ2-2
D gene: NA
CDR3 protein: CASSPLAPEGTGELFF

V gene: TRBV19
J gene: TRBJ1-1
D gene: TRBD1
CDR3 protein: CASSTLQGATEAFF

V gene: TRBV6-8
J gene: TRBJ1-6
D gene: NA
CDR3 protein: CASSYSTGSGSPLHF

V gene: TRBV6-7
J gene: TRBJ1-5
D gene: NA
CDR3 protein: CASGPGQPQHF

V gene: TRBV12-5
J gene: TRBJ2-1
D gene: TRBD2
CDR3 protein: CASGLVLGSGSSSNEQFF

V gene: TRBV5-1
J gene: TRBJ1-3
D gene: NA
CDR3 protein: CASSSGTTSGNTIYF

V gene: TRBV11-3
J gene: TRBJ1-3
D gene: NA
CDR3 protein: CASSLGGPMRNTIYF

V gene: TRBV19
J gene: TRBJ1-2
D gene: TRBD1
CDR3 protein: CASTRDRSNYGYTF

V gene: TRBV19
J gene: TRBJ2-7
D gene: NA
CDR3 protein: CASSNRVDEQYF

V gene: TRBV6-8
J gene: TRBJ1-1
D gene: NA
CDR3 protein: CASSYSPVWERKTEAFF

V gene: TRBV19
J gene: TRBJ1-4
D gene: NA
CDR3 protein: CASSTSRAVTNEKLFF

V gene: TRBV7-6
J gene: TRBJ2-1
D gene: TRBD2
CDR3 protein: CASSLPLAGYNEQFF

V gene: TRBV7-6
J gene: TRBJ1-1
D gene: TRBD1
CDR3 protein: CASSLFLTGRNTEAFF

V gene: TRBV19
J gene: TRBJ2-5
D gene: NA
CDR3 protein: CASSQGGQETQYF

V gene: TRBV7-1
J gene: TRBJ2-3
D gene: TRBD1
CDR3 protein: CAAGTGGTDTQYF

V gene: TRBV22-1
J gene: TRBJ2-2
D gene: NA
CDR3 protein: CASSRARGTGELFF

V gene: TRBV30
J gene: TRBJ2-5
D gene: NA
CDR3 protein: CACRKSGETQYF

V gene: TRBV11-3
J gene: TRBJ1-5
D gene: NA
CDR3 protein: CASSPFMGGGQPQHF

V gene: TRBV19
J gene: TRBJ2-3
D gene: NA
CDR3 protein: CASSLGGADTQYF

V gene: TRBV7-1
J gene: TRBJ2-3
D gene: NA
CDR3 protein: CASSQPGRRSTDTQYF

V gene: TRBV30
J gene: TRBJ1-4
D gene: NA
CDR3 protein: CAWSVRGQKLFEKLFF

V gene: TRBV11-3
J gene: TRBJ2-3
D gene: NA
CDR3 protein: CASSLIRTTDTQYF

V gene: TRBV30
J gene: TRBJ1-4
D gene: NA
CDR3 protein: CAWSVPGLRNEKLFF

V gene: TRBV11-3
J gene: TRBJ1-1
D gene: NA
CDR3 protein: CASSLQVSNTEAFF

V gene: TRBV11-1
J gene: TRBJ1-4
D gene: NA
CDR3 protein: CASSLGQGGKKLFF

V gene: TRBV30
J gene: TRBJ2-3
D gene: NA
CDR3 protein: CAWSPPDTQYF

V gene: TRBV10-2
J gene: TRBJ1-5
D gene: NA
CDR3 protein: CASSDVEGGSQPQHF

V gene: TRBV14
J gene: TRBJ1-1
D gene: TRBD1
CDR3 protein: CASSHPRDRSPNTEAFF

V gene: TRBV11-3
J gene: TRBJ1-5
D gene: NA
CDR3 protein: CASSRGGVSNQPQHF

V gene: TRBV11-3
J gene: TRBJ2-1
D gene: TRBD1
CDR3 protein: CASSSTLQGEYNEQFF

V gene: TRBV6-8
J gene: TRBJ1-1
D gene: NA
CDR3 protein: CASSYSPGRDTEAFF

V gene: TRBV11-3
J gene: TRBJ1-2
D gene: NA
CDR3 protein: CASSLGGGNYGYTF

V gene: TRBV7-7
J gene: TRBJ2-3
D gene: TRBD2
CDR3 protein: CASSLGPGLEISTDTQYF

V gene: TRBV11-3
J gene: TRBJ1-2
D gene: NA
CDR3 protein: CASSTPRTASYGYTF

V gene: TRBV6-8
J gene: TRBJ1-1
D gene: NA
CDR3 protein: CASSSLQRGKAFF

V gene: TRBV5-1
J gene: TRBJ1-1
D gene: TRBD1
CDR3 protein: CASSWRGTGSPGTEAFF

V gene: TRBV28
J gene: TRBJ2-1
D gene: NA
CDR3 protein: CASSFRGSSYNEQFF

V gene: TRBV6-8
J gene: TRBJ2-5
D gene: TRBD2
CDR3 protein: CASSYSIRTGGQETQYF

V gene: TRBV7-7
J gene: TRBJ2-7
D gene: NA
CDR3 protein: CASSLAGTGNEQYF

V gene: TRBV30
J gene: TRBJ1-4
D gene: NA
CDR3 protein: CAWSRPGTGNEKLFF

V gene: TRBV6-8
J gene: TRBJ2-4
D gene: TRBD1
CDR3 protein: CASSYTLDRVKNIQYF

V gene: TRBV12-5
J gene: TRBJ1-2
D gene: TRBD1
CDR3 protein: CASGTGGSGYTF

V gene: TRBV11-3
J gene: TRBJ2-2
D gene: NA
CDR3 protein: CASSLGQGTTGELFF

V gene: TRBV6-8
J gene: TRBJ1-1
D gene: TRBD1
CDR3 protein: CASSATPGTDTEAFF

V gene: TRBV19
J gene: TRBJ2-5
D gene: NA
CDR3 protein: CASRAWTGGQETQYF

V gene: TRBV18
J gene: TRBJ2-1
D gene: TRBD2
CDR3 protein: CASSPQALAGRYNEQFF

V gene: TRBV30
J gene: TRBJ2-3
D gene: TRBD1
CDR3 protein: CAWSGARRTGGTDTQYF

V gene: TRBV6-8
J gene: TRBJ1-1
D gene: NA
CDR3 protein: CASSYGQRNTEAFF

V gene: TRBV30
J gene: TRBJ2-1
D gene: TRBD2
CDR3 protein: CAWSSGGPYNEQFF

V gene: TRBV19
J gene: TRBJ1-5
D gene: TRBD1
CDR3 protein: CASKEGTGDQPQHF

V gene: TRBV11-3
J gene: TRBJ1-1
D gene: TRBD1
CDR3 protein: CASSLTPGQRYEAFF

V gene: TRBV18
J gene: TRBJ1-5
D gene: NA
CDR3 protein: CASSREGFNQPQHF

V gene: TRBV19
J gene: TRBJ1-1
D gene: NA
CDR3 protein: CASSIRGEAFF

V gene: TRBV18
J gene: TRBJ2-3
D gene: TRBD1
CDR3 protein: CASSPQAGGRDTQYF

V gene: TRBV6-8
J gene: TRBJ2-7
D gene: NA
CDR3 protein: CASSYEGGREQYF

V gene: TRBV6-8
J gene: TRBJ2-1
D gene: NA
CDR3 protein: CASSYRISYNEQFF